Following are 11 T cell receptor beta chains from one sample sequenced in a study of shared clonotypes between healthy human individuals. Data came from immunoSEQ multiplex PCR; TCRdb stores just in-frame clones and leaves some out. This sample has about 530,000 clones; roughly 95% occur once, and the top ten carry roughly 0.06%. Sequencing was carried out using naive CD4+ T cells sorted from blood. Indicated subset: CD45RA+ positively selected. The receptors derive from a woman aged 25 to 39 in good health.

V usage is TRBV28 and J usage is TRBJ2-7, with 8 bases fitting TRBD1. The CDR3 is 16 residues long. Germline assignment: CDR1 MDHEN and CDR2 SYDVKM. J gave up 3 bases and V 5 bases, and 12 bases lay outside the gene matches. The CDR3 bases are TGTGCCAGCAGTAGGCAGGTGGCAGGGGGCTACTACGAGCAGTACTTC. Protein: CASSRQVAGGYYEQYF. The full variable domain, rest sourced from reference TRBV28 and TRBJ2-7, is DVKVTQSSRYLVKRTGEKVFLECVQDMDHENMFWYRQDPGLGLRLIYFSYDVKMKEKGDIPEGYSVSREKKERFSLILESASTNQTSMYLCASSRQVAGGYYEQYFGPGTRLTVT.

The CDR3 sequence is CASSRSRDSAETQYF. The CDR3 DNA reads as TGTGCCAGTAGTAGATCGCGGGATTCCGCAGAGACCCAGTACTTC. V and J are TRBV19 and TRBJ2-5; perhaps TRBD2 as D (6 bases). Germline-derived CDR1 and CDR2 are LNHDA and SQIVND (reference sequence). The length of the CDR3 is 15 residues. Trimming stripped 4 bases from V and 4 bases from J, with 16 bases between.

The chain uses TRBV7-2 and TRBJ2-7; D ambiguous. Germline loops: CDR1 SGHTA, CDR2 FQGNSA. Trimming pared 1 base from V and 2 bases from J, leaving 9 bases between. CDR3 length: 14 residues. Written as DNA, the CDR3 is TGTGCCAGCAGCTTAGATTCCAGAGCCTACGAGCAGTACTTC. This encodes CASSLDSRAYEQYF.

The V and J genes are TRBV11-3 and TRBJ2-7; perhaps TRBD1 as D (7 bases). Trimming shortened V by 3 bases and J by 2 bases, and 11 bases separated the two germline ends. This CDR3 comprises 14 residues. CDR1 SGHNT and CDR2 YENEEA come from the germline V gene. The CDR3 DNA follows: TGTGCCAGCAGCTTTCAGGGGGGAACCTACGAGCAGTACTTC. Translated, it gives CASSFQGGTYEQYF. The whole variable domain, remainder taken from reference TRBV11-3 and TRBJ2-7, is EAGVVQSPRYKIIEKKQPVAFWCNPISGHNTLYWYLQNLGQGPELLIRYENEEAVDDSQLPKDRFSAERLKGVDSTLKIQPAELGDSAVYLCASSFQGGTYEQYFGPGTRLTVT.

The chain uses TRBV7-9 and TRBJ2-7, with D maybe TRBD1 (6 bases). This CDR3 is built from 17 residues. Trimming pared 3 bases from V and 2 bases from J, leaving 20 bases between. Germline loops: CDR1 SEHNR, CDR2 FQNEAQ (reference sequence). This CDR3 is CASSFGPARKGAYEQYF. As DNA, the CDR3 is TGTGCCAGCAGCTTTGGACCCGCACGAAAGGGGGCCTACGAGCAGTACTTC.

The CDR3 protein is CASSESSRPNEKLFF. The CDR3 region has the DNA TGTGCCAGTAGTGAAAGTAGTCGGCCTAATGAAAAACTGTTTTTT. The chain is built from TRBV19 and TRBJ1-4; D is undetermined. The V gene lost 5 bases and the J gene lost 3 bases, with 13 bases spanning the gap. Germline V gene lookup returns CDR1 LNHDA and CDR2 SQIVND (reference sequence). The CDR3 spans 15 residues.

The chain links TRBV4-1 to TRBJ2-1, with 9 bases identical to TRBD2. CDR1 is MGHRA, CDR2 YSYEKL, per germline. CDR3 length equals 18 residues. The V gene end was trimmed by 1 base and the J gene end by 10 bases; junction bases not matched to a gene: 17. CDR3: CASSQVISGGPGGEEQFF. CDR3 coding DNA: TGCGCCAGCAGCCAAGTAATTAGCGGGGGCCCAGGCGGGGAGGAGCAGTTCTTC.

This rearrangement joins TRBV5-1 to TRBJ2-1; the match to TRBD2 covers 9 bases. Per the germline V gene, CDR1 is SGHRS and CDR2 is YFSETQ. V was pared by 0 bases and J by 10 bases, with 8 bases of the junction left unmatched. The CDR3 length is 15 residues. This CDR3 reads CASSLATSGSGEQFF. The CDR3 DNA follows: TGCGCCAGCAGCTTGGCTACTAGCGGGTCCGGGGAGCAGTTCTTC.

J is TRBJ2-7 and V is TRBV5-1; 8 bases line up with TRBD2. This CDR3 is 15 amino acids long. Germline CDR1 and CDR2: SGHRS and YFSETQ. The junction had 11 bases not matched to a gene; V was cut back by 5 bases and J by 4 bases. CDR3 DNA: TGCGCCAGCAGTTTCTCTAGCGGGCATCCGTACGAGCAGTACTTC. It codes for CASSFSSGHPYEQYF.

This chain connects TRBV5-4 to TRBJ2-1; 10 positions agree with TRBD2. After removal of 0 bases from V and 9 bases from J, the junction contained 6 bases not matched to a gene. Germline lookup yields CDR1 SGHNT and CDR2 YYREEE (reference sequence). The CDR3 spans 15 residues. The CDR3 DNA follows: TGTGCCAGCAGCTTGGTTCTAGCGGGAGTTAGTGAGCAGTTCTTC. Translating gives CASSLVLAGVSEQFF.

The genes are TRBV19 and TRBJ1-5; 7 bases map to TRBD1. Germline trimming cut 5 bases from V and 1 base from J; bases unmatched to any gene: 11. CDR3 length: 17 amino acids. Germline CDR1 and CDR2: LNHDA and SQIVND (reference sequence). The CDR3 loop is CASSPTTGIASNQPQHF. The CDR3 region has the DNA TGTGCCAGTAGTCCCACGACAGGGATAGCAAGCAATCAGCCCCAGCATTTT.